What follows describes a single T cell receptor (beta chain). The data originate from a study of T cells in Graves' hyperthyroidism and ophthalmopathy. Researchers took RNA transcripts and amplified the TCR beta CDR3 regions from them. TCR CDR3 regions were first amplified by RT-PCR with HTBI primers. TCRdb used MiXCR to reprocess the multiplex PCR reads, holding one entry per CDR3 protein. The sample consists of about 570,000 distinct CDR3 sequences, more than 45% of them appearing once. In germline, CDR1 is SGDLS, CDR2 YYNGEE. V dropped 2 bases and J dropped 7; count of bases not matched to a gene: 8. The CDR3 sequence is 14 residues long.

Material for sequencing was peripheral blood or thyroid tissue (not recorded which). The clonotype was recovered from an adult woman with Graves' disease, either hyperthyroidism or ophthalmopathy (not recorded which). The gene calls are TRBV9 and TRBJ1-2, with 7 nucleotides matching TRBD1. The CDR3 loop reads CASSVRTGLGGYTF. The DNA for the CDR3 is TGTGCCAGCAGCGTGCGGACAGGCCTCGGTGGCTACACCTTC.